This T cell receptor (beta chain) was recorded in a study of cytomegalovirus exposure and HLA in healthy donors. Overall study context: A preliminary data release comprised tens of millions of unique TCRs obtained from HLA-typed donors. Whole-study findings and limits: In a later analysis, several top co-occurrence clusters appeared linked to parvovirus B19, influenza, CMV and Epstein-Barr virus.

Researchers ran the PCR with 60 Vbeta and 13 Jbeta primers. The assay was immunoSEQ multiplex PCR, and TCRdb's table has in-frame clones only and misses some. This table holds 110,000 to 150,000 clones, roughly four fifths found once. The CDR3 has 12 amino acids. The germline V gene encodes CDR1 SGHDN and CDR2 FVKESK. Deletions cut 3 bases from V and 8 bases from J, with 9 bases between. About this clone itself: The antigen is undetermined.

The sample comprised PBMCs. V gene TRBV14 combines with J gene TRBJ2-3; D gene ambiguous. The source is a man in his late teens or twenties in good health and CMV-seropositive. The CDR3 loop reads CASSQLDGTQYF. CDR3 bases: TGTGCCAGCAGCCAGCTAGACGGTACGCAGTATTTT.